This T cell receptor (beta chain) is from a study of blood T cells in healthy people across ages (dated by TCRdb to about 2015). A note on the overall study: Template switching captured roughly one uniquely barcoded TCR beta cDNA molecule per two T cells in model experiments. To track age-related changes in TCR beta repertoire diversity, the study relied on deep sequencing normalized with unique cDNA molecular identifiers. Using the same blood draw, the study looked at two additional independent replicas of 1 million unique cDNA reads for two donors, one aged 18 to 30 and the other aged 80 or older. The donors were split into four age groups: young (average about 15 years), middle-aged (about 40), aged (more than 55) and long-lived (over 75). Donors of different ages were randomly distributed across sequencing lanes to avoid experimental bias. The full study reports these points: Donor CMV infection status was unknown, potentially confounding age-related changes in expanded clonotypes. There was a strong correlation between observed TCR beta diversity and the percentage of naive T cells measured by flow cytometry. Total diversity estimates from one million sequenced T cells were considered lower bounds and underestimates. Compared with the aged group, the long-lived group had more naive CD4+ T cells, fewer expanded clones and increased TCR diversity, a pattern suggesting age selection. Because profiling used bulk unsorted PBMCs, naive and antigen-experienced compartments could not be compared conclusively. Observed TCR beta diversity per million T cells fell roughly linearly with age, and a significant reduction was already apparent by age around 40.

As for this clonotype: Its antigen specificity is not known. It has no much larger one-base neighbor in the sample; base qualities were not kept.

Library method: 5' RACE. Data came from an Illumina HiSeq 2500. A second PCR of roughly 7 to 11 cycles was performed with a sample-barcoded 5' primer and a J-beta primer mix. A unique molecular identifier was introduced onto each TCR beta cDNA molecule by a template-switch 5' adaptor carrying 12 random nucleotides. At least 2.5 million CDR3-containing paired-end reads were obtained from each sample. All of the RNA was converted into first-strand cDNA using the Mint cDNA synthesis kit, with a TRBC-specific oligonucleotide serving as the primer. All cDNA was treated with uracil-DNA glycosylase and then went through a first 18-cycle PCR with the universal primers M1SS and BC2_uni_R. For the original study's pipeline: For normalization, 1 million high-quality reads were randomly selected from each sample, with every read carrying a distinct molecular identifier. Reads with shared molecular identifiers were discarded instead of being binned into consensus sequences. MiTCR, run with a Q25 quality threshold and the strictest error-elimination algorithm, handled CDR3 identification, clonotype clustering and error correction. A nonparametric unseen species model using Euler transformation provided a lower-bound estimate of total TCR beta diversity. TCRdb reanalyzed the raw reads on its own, using fastp at Q25 for trimming and MiXCR for clone calling, and kept in-frame beta chains. When rows share a CDR3 protein, they turn into one entry using the most common DNA and genes. The V and J calls come from TCRdb's annotation, not from the publication. This sample is represented by under 800,000 distinct CDR3 sequences; 35% to 45% of them were singletons. 20% to 25% of the sample is held by the ten biggest clonotypes.

Donors were roughly 40 systemically healthy Caucasian individuals from Russia aged roughly 6 to 90 years. Each donor gave 8.5 to 10 milliliters of peripheral blood, collected into EDTA-treated Vacutainer tubes. Ficoll-Paque density-gradient centrifugation was used to isolate PBMCs, with at least 6 million per sample. Total RNA, at least 5 micrograms per sample, was extracted from PBMCs with Trizol reagent. For every donor, an aliquot of PBMCs went through flow cytometry to measure the percentages of naive CD45RAhigh/CD27high T cells. Including the terminal cysteine and phenylalanine, the CDR3 comprises 17 residues. Only the CDR3 DNA is retained, 51 bases long and in frame from the first base. The germline V gene (reference sequence) sets CDR1 to SEHNR and CDR2 to FQNEAQ. The junction shows trimming of 7 bases on V and 0 bases on J, plus 21 bases between the germline ends.

Sequencing was carried out using blood. The TCR comes from a woman aged 55 to 70 in good health. The V and J genes are TRBV7-9 and TRBJ1-2; the D gene identity is not certain. The CDR3: CASTFPAQTISNYGYTF. In nucleotides, the sequence is TGTGCCAGCACCTTCCCAGCACAGACAATATCTAACTATGGCTACACCTTC.